This is a list of T cell receptor beta chains from one sample in a study of cytomegalovirus exposure and HLA in healthy donors. Here immunoSEQ multiplex PCR was the method, and the copy in TCRdb shows in-frame clones only, minus some. This sample has 100,000 to 150,000 clones, with 80% found just once. The sequencing sample was made of PBMCs. These TCRs come from a female donor in good health and CMV-seronegative. Each CDR3 is given with its conserved first and last residue. Fields, in order: D gene, V gene, CDR3 length, J gene, clone size, CDR3 protein, CDR3 DNA. D genes are given only for firm matches. The size entry is marked missing in some rows and otherwise reads once, few, many or a size class.

D: TRBD1; V: TRBV5-4; length: 14; J: TRBJ2-7; size: -; CDR3: CASSSRQGSYEQYF; DNA: TGTGCCAGCAGCTCCCGACAGGGATCCTACGAGCAGTACTTC
D: TRBD1; V: TRBV5-4; length: 15; J: TRBJ1-2; size: few; CDR3: CASSLGGQGVYGYTF; DNA: TGTGCCAGCAGCTTGGGGGGTCAGGGGGTCTATGGCTACACCTTC
D: TRBD2; V: TRBV7-2; length: 19; J: TRBJ2-5; size: -; CDR3: CASSKRLAGEPIYVETQYF; DNA: TGTGCCAGCAGCAAAAGACTAGCGGGGGAACCAATTTATGTGGAGACCCAGTACTTC
D: -; V: TRBV7-2; length: 14; J: TRBJ1-5; size: -; CDR3: CASSHGVSNQPQHF; DNA: TGTGCCAGCAGCCACGGGGTTAGCAATCAGCCCCAGCATTTT
D: -; V: TRBV7-2; length: 13; J: TRBJ1-3; size: once; CDR3: CASSFEVRNTIYF; DNA: TGTGCCAGCAGCTTTGAGGTTCGAAACACCATATATTTT
D: TRBD1; V: TRBV7-9; length: 15; J: TRBJ1-2; size: -; CDR3: CASSLGGTGQYGYTF; DNA: TGTGCCAGCAGCTTAGGCGGGACAGGGCAATATGGCTACACCTTC
D: -; V: TRBV27; length: 14; J: TRBJ1-1; size: -; CDR3: CASVGEGRSTEAFF; DNA: TGTGCCAGCGTTGGGGAGGGGAGGTCCACTGAAGCTTTCTTT
D: TRBD2; V: TRBV5-1; length: 18; J: TRBJ2-5; size: -; CDR3: CASSLYGGGRSSFGEQYF; DNA: TGCGCCAGCAGCTTGTATGGGGGGGGGAGGTCGTCGTTCGGGGAGCAGTACTTC
D: -; V: TRBV6-6; length: 14; J: TRBJ1-2; size: -; CDR3: CASSYSGEIMGYTF; DNA: TGTGCCAGCAGTTACTCAGGGGAAATCATGGGCTACACCTTC
D: TRBD1; V: TRBV5-1; length: 14; J: TRBJ2-7; size: -; CDR3: CASSKLGQVYEQYF; DNA: TGCGCCAGCAGCAAATTGGGACAGGTCTACGAGCAGTACTTC
D: TRBD1; V: TRBV4-1; length: 16; J: TRBJ1-3; size: -; CDR3: CASSQVNRGSGNTIYF; DNA: TGCGCCAGCAGCCAAGTAAACAGGGGCTCTGGAAACACCATATATTTT
D: -; V: TRBV7-3; length: 15; J: TRBJ2-1; size: -; CDR3: CASSLTPGAPGEQFF; DNA: TGTGCCAGCAGCTTAACGCCAGGGGCTCCGGGTGAGCAGTTCTTC
D: -; V: TRBV4-1; length: 14; J: TRBJ2-3; size: -; CDR3: CASSPLPSTDTQYF; DNA: TGCGCCAGCAGCCCCCTCCCCAGCACAGATACGCAGTATTTT
D: TRBD1; V: TRBV2; length: 13; J: TRBJ2-7; size: -; CDR3: CASASGTGNEQYF; DNA: TGTGCCAGCGCCTCCGGGACAGGGAACGAGCAGTACTTC
D: -; V: TRBV10-2; length: 16; J: TRBJ1-2; size: -; CDR3: CASSEPTRGRNYGYTF; DNA: TGCGCCAGCAGTGAACCCACCAGGGGTCGGAACTATGGCTACACCTTC
D: TRBD2; V: TRBV27; length: 15; J: TRBJ2-1; size: -; CDR3: CASKSGGGSYNEQFF; DNA: TGTGCCAGCAAGAGCGGGGGGGGATCCTACAATGAGCAGTTCTTC
D: -; V: TRBV5-4; length: 12; J: TRBJ1-2; size: -; CDR3: CASSPVGGNRFF; DNA: TGTGCCAGCAGCCCCGTGGGGGGGAATCGCTTCTTC
D: -; V: TRBV15; length: 12; J: TRBJ1-2; size: -; CDR3: CATSRDRVGYIF; DNA: TGTGCCACCAGCAGAGACAGGGTTGGCTACATCTTC
D: -; V: TRBV19; length: 14; J: TRBJ2-7; size: -; CDR3: CASSIDRGAYEQYF; DNA: TGTGCCAGTAGTATAGACAGGGGGGCCTACGAGCAGTACTTC
D: -; V: TRBV2; length: 12; J: TRBJ2-3; size: -; CDR3: CASSEVSDTQYF; DNA: TGTGCCAGCAGTGAAGTCTCAGATACGCAGTATTTT
D: -; V: TRBV28; length: 15; J: TRBJ1-1; size: -; CDR3: CASRRSTGRRTEAFF; DNA: TGTGCCAGCAGAAGATCAACAGGGCGGCGCACTGAAGCTTTCTTT
D: -; V: TRBV28; length: 12; J: TRBJ1-6; size: -; CDR3: CASSFSGSPLHF; DNA: TGTGCCAGCAGTTTTTCAGGGTCACCCCTCCACTTT
D: TRBD2; V: TRBV2; length: 16; J: TRBJ2-3; size: few; CDR3: CASSPGLAGATDTQYF; DNA: TGTGCCAGCAGTCCCGGACTAGCGGGAGCGACAGATACGCAGTATTTT
D: -; V: TRBV11-2; length: 15; J: TRBJ1-1; size: once; CDR3: CASSLDPSGTDEAFF; DNA: TGTGCCAGCAGCTTAGATCCTTCGGGTACCGACGAAGCTTTCTTT
D: -; V: TRBV6-5; length: 13; J: TRBJ1-5; size: -; CDR3: CASSYGSNQPQHF; DNA: TGTGCCAGCAGTTACGGCAGCAATCAGCCCCAGCATTTT
D: TRBD1; V: TRBV2; length: 15; J: TRBJ2-7; size: -; CDR3: CASHDAGQGAYEQYF; DNA: TGTGCCAGCCATGATGCGGGACAGGGGGCTTACGAGCAGTACTTC
D: TRBD2; V: TRBV11-3; length: 17; J: TRBJ2-7; size: -; CDR3: CASSPSWTAGANYEQYF; DNA: TGTGCCAGCAGCCCAAGCTGGACAGCGGGAGCAAACTACGAGCAGTACTTC
D: TRBD2; V: TRBV28; length: 15; J: TRBJ2-2; size: -; CDR3: CASSLFLAGTGELFF; DNA: TGTGCCAGCAGTTTATTCCTAGCGGGCACCGGGGAGCTGTTTTTT
D: TRBD2; V: TRBV28; length: 15; J: TRBJ2-1; size: -; CDR3: CASSLGTSAGNEQFF; DNA: TGTGCCAGCAGTCTGGGGACTAGCGCGGGGAATGAGCAGTTCTTC
D: -; V: TRBV5-1; length: 15; J: TRBJ2-7; size: -; CDR3: CASSSTGHSSYEQYF; DNA: TGCGCCAGCAGCTCTACGGGACACAGCTCCTACGAGCAGTACTTC